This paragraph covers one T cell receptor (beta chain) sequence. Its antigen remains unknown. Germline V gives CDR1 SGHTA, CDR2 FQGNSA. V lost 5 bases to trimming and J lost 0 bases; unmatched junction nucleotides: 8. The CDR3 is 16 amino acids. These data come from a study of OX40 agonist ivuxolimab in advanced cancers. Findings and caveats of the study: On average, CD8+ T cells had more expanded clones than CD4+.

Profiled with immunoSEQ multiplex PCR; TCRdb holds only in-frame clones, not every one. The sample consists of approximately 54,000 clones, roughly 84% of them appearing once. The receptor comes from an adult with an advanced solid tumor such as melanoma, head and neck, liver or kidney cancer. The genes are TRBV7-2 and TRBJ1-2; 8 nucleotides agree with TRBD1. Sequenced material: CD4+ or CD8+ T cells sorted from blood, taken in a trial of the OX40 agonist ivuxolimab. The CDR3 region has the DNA TGTGCCAGCAGCCGCGGACCGGGACAGGCTAACTATGGCTACACCTTC. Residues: CASSRGPGQANYGYTF.